These T cell receptor beta chains were read from a single sample in a study of cytomegalovirus exposure and HLA in healthy donors. This table comes from immunoSEQ multiplex PCR, and its TCRdb copy is limited to in-frame clones, with some not included. The sample consists of over 150,000 clones, roughly 80% of them appearing once. Source material: PBMCs. The receptors were sampled from a man aged 25-45 years in good health and CMV-seropositive. Each CDR3 is given with its conserved first and last residue. The D gene is left open where the match is weak. Clone size, where shown, is once, few, many, or a class for clones that have expanded.

D gene	V gene	CDR3 length	J gene	clone size	CDR3 DNA	CDR3 protein
-	TRBV29-1	12	TRBJ2-7	-	TGCAGCGTTGATCAGGGTGCCTACGAGCAGTACTTC	CSVDQGAYEQYF
TRBD1	TRBV28	13	TRBJ2-7	-	TGTGCCAGCAGTTTACAGGGGGCATGGGAGCAGTACTTC	CASSLQGAWEQYF
TRBD2	TRBV27	14	TRBJ2-7	-	TGTGCCAGCAGCCCGGGACTAAGCTCCTACGAGCAGTACTTC	CASSPGLSSYEQYF
-	TRBV5-6	15	TRBJ2-5	-	TGTGCCAGCAGAACCGGGACAACAGCCCAAGAGACCCAGTACTTC	CASRTGTTAQETQYF
-	TRBV19	13	TRBJ2-7	-	TGTGCCAGTAGTGCCCCGGGGGGCCACGAGCAGTACTTC	CASSAPGGHEQYF
TRBD1	TRBV5-1	15	TRBJ2-7	-	TGCGCCAGCAGCTTGTCGTCGACAGGGGGCTACGAGCAGTACTTC	CASSLSSTGGYEQYF
TRBD1	TRBV5-1	20	TRBJ2-3	-	TGCGCCAGCAGCTCCAAGGGACAGGGGATTACGGCGGGTCTCACAGATACGCAGTATTTT	CASSSKGQGITAGLTDTQYF
TRBD1	TRBV6-5	14	TRBJ1-2	-	TGTGCCAGCAGCGCATATAGGACAGGGGAAGGCTACACCTTC	CASSAYRTGEGYTF
-	TRBV5-1	17	TRBJ1-2	-	TGCGCCAGCAGCTCAAGAACCCGAACGACAGAGTATGCTGGCTACACCTTC	CASSSRTRTTEYAGYTF
-	TRBV4-3	12	TRBJ2-7	-	TGCGCCAGCAGCCAAGAGGGACTTATTGTGAGCTTC	CASSQEGLIVSF
TRBD1	TRBV5-4	15	TRBJ1-2	-	TGTGCCAGCAGCGGACAGGGGAAAAGGAACTATGGCTACACCTTC	CASSGQGKRNYGYTF
-	TRBV25-1	15	TRBJ1-1	-	TGTGCCAGCACCCCGGGGGGGGGAAGGTGGGATGAAGCTTTCTTT	CASTPGGGRWDEAFF
-	TRBV9	15	TRBJ1-3	-	TGTGCCAGCAGCGTAGAGGACAGCTTTGGAAACACCATATATTTT	CASSVEDSFGNTIYF
-	TRBV7-2	14	TRBJ2-5	once	TGTGCCAGCAGCTTAGAGACTAGGGGCGGTGACCAGTACTTC	CASSLETRGGDQYF
TRBD1	TRBV9	14	TRBJ1-2	-	TGTGCCAGCAGCCCTACACAGGGGGACTATGGCTACACCTTC	CASSPTQGDYGYTF
-	TRBV7-6	13	TRBJ2-3	-	TGTGCCAGCAGCCCAGGACTCAAAGATACGCAGTATTTT	CASSPGLKDTQYF
TRBD2	TRBV19	15	TRBJ2-7	-	TGTGCCAGTAGTCCCCCGGGACTAGCGGATTACGAGCAGTACTTC	CASSPPGLADYEQYF
-	TRBV4-1	18	TRBJ2-4	-	TGCGCCAGCAGCCAAGGTGGGATCAGGGAATTAGCCAAAAACATTCAGTACTTC	CASSQGGIRELAKNIQYF
TRBD1	TRBV6-1	15	TRBJ1-5	-	TGTGCCAGCACTGGACAGGGTCTCGTCAATCAGCCCCAGCATTTT	CASTGQGLVNQPQHF
-	TRBV4-1	14	TRBJ2-7	-	TGCGCCAGCAGCCAGAGTACAGGAACCTACGAGCAGTACTTC	CASSQSTGTYEQYF
-	TRBV9	15	TRBJ2-1	-	TGTGCCAGCAGCGTAGCCCCAGCGTCCTACAATGAGCAGTTCTTC	CASSVAPASYNEQFF
TRBD1	TRBV7-2	15	TRBJ2-7	-	TGTGCCAGCAGCGTGGGACAGGGGGCCGGCTACGAGCAGTACTTC	CASSVGQGAGYEQYF
-	TRBV9	14	TRBJ2-2	-	TGTGCCAGCAGCGTAGGCGAGGACACCGGGGAGCTGTTTTTT	CASSVGEDTGELFF
TRBD2	TRBV4-2	15	TRBJ2-7	-	TGTGCCAGCAGCCAAGAGGAGCGGGGGGTTAGGGAGCAGTACTTC	CASSQEERGVREQYF